Here is one T cell receptor beta chain with its context. The target antigen is unknown. The tissue used was unsorted bulk material of roughly 17-32 mg. RNA and DNA were co-extracted from it with the AllPrep DNA/RNA mini kit. Synthesis of TCR beta cDNA was carried out from approximately 470 ng total RNA with a constant-region primer. Libraries for TCR beta were built through three nested multiplex PCR rounds, which together made up a slightly modified ARM-PCR procedure. Researchers ran the first two PCR rounds for 10 cycles each with TRBV1-TRBV30 forward primers and a C-beta reverse primer. TCRdb processed the multiplex PCR reads anew with MiXCR; each CDR3 protein has one entry. Here the sample spans approximately 110,000 distinct CDR3 sequences, 60% to 70% being singletons. The CDR3 spans 13 residues. Germline CDR1 KGHSH, CDR2 LQKENI. The V and J ends lost 3 bases and 3 bases respectively, with 8 bases between them.

This record belongs to a study of tumor-infiltrating lymphocytes in primary liver carcinoma. As for the study in general: Subjects consisted of male and female patients aged 30 to 69 years.

Study-wide results and limits: When set against blood, tumors had a significantly higher top-250-clone fraction (p = 0.039).

This chain joins TRBV18 and TRBJ1-1; D possibly corresponds to TRBD1 (6 bases). This TCR came from a woman between 55 and 75 years old with primary liver carcinoma and hepatitis B virus infection. The sequencing sample was made of liver tumor tissue from sampling region 1. As for subset: tumor region T1, superior pole. CDR3 sequence reads: CASSPNRDTEAFF. CDR3 sequence (DNA): TGTGCCAGCTCACCGAACAGGGACACTGAAGCTTTCTTT.